These 8 T cell receptor beta chains were sequenced from one sample in a study of blood T cell repertoires in COVID-19 (dated by TCRdb to the early 2020s). The library relied on the immunoSEQ multiplex PCR assay. In its TCRdb copy, this immuneACCESS table keeps in-frame sequences only and misses some clones. Where compared with another copy, unresolved V genes explain less than half of these, and the others have no known cause. Present in this sample are hundreds of thousands of clones, roughly 82% of which were seen just once. Roughly 2% of the sample is held by the ten biggest clonotypes. Sequenced material: PBMCs or T cells enriched from blood (not recorded which). Every receptor here comes from a woman aged 45-65 years who had recovered from COVID-19.

This clone has more than one count but fewer than ten. V usage is TRBV20-1 and J usage is TRBJ1-1, with D uncertain. This CDR3 spans 11 amino acids. CDR1 is DFQATT, CDR2 SNEGSKA, per germline (reference sequence). V lost 5 bases and J lost 4, with 8 bases in between. CDR3 sequence reads: CSALTRTEAFF. The CDR3 DNA follows: TGCAGTGCTTTAACTCGCACTGAAGCTTTCTTT.

V gene TRBV7-9 combines with J gene TRBJ2-1; weak D call: TRBD2 (6 bases). Germline CDR1 and CDR2: SEHNR and FQNEAQ (reference sequence). This CDR3 region has 12 residues. Trimming took off 2 bases at V and 15 bases at J, with 14 bases between the two ends. CDR3 coding DNA: TGTGCCAGCAGCTTACGGGGGAGCTACCCGTTCTTC. Translated: CASSLRGSYPFF.

The gene calls are TRBV5-1 and TRBJ1-4, with D uncertain. Germline-derived CDR1 and CDR2 are SGHRS and YFSETQ. The ends were cut back, 0 bases at V and 0 bases at J, with 12 bases in the middle. The CDR3 spans 17 residues. This CDR3 is CASSLGPMTATNEKLFF. DNA for the CDR3: TGCGCCAGCAGCTTGGGGCCGATGACTGCAACTAATGAAAAACTGTTTTTT.

This chain uses TRBV9 with TRBJ1-1; no clear D. Deletions cut 2 bases from V and 1 base from J, with 12 bases between. Germline V CDR1 and CDR2: SGDLS, YYNGEE. This CDR3 spans 15 amino acids. Here the CDR3 reads CASSVYPQANTEAFF. CDR3 bases: TGTGCCAGCAGCGTTTATCCTCAGGCGAACACTGAAGCTTTCTTT. The variable domain in full, completed from reference TRBV9 and TRBJ1-1, reads DSGVTQTPKHLITATGQRVTLRCSPRSGDLSVYWYQQSLDQGLQFLIQYYNGEERAKGNILERFSAQQFPDLHSELNLSSLELGDSALYFCASSVYPQANTEAFFGQGTRLTVV.

The chain carries TRBV27 and TRBJ2-3, with 8 bases that match TRBD2. Germline CDR1 reads MNHEY; CDR2 reads SMNVEV (reference sequence). V shed 3 bases and J 2 bases; nucleotides not matched to a gene: 10. The CDR3 is 17 amino acids. The CDR3 reads CASSFWRSGGYTDTQYF. The CDR3 nucleotides read TGTGCCAGCAGTTTTTGGCGTTCGGGAGGGTACACAGATACGCAGTATTTT.

For the CDR3, the DNA is TGTGCCAGCAGTTTCTGGACAGGGTTCGGTAGAAATGAGCAGTTCTTC. Translation gives CASSFWTGFGRNEQFF. The chain has TRBV28 and TRBJ2-1; TRBD1 agrees at 8 bases. V was clipped by 3 bases and J by 7 bases; unmatched bases: 11. The CDR3 sequence is 16 residues long. Germline CDR1 is MDHEN and CDR2 is SYDVKM.

This clone appeared once. The chain links TRBV5-1 to TRBJ2-5; D is possibly TRBD1 (6 bases). V lost 0 bases to trimming and J lost 4 bases, with 13 bases between them. The CDR3 consists of 15 residues. The germline CDR1 and CDR2 sequences are SGHRS and YFSETQ. The CDR3: CASSLVQVRGETQYF. In nucleotides, the CDR3 is TGCGCCAGCAGCTTGGTTCAGGTCAGGGGAGAGACCCAGTACTTC.

The chain couples TRBV7-8 to TRBJ2-1; D may be TRBD2 (6 bases). The germline CDR1 and CDR2 sequences are SGHVS and FQNEAQ. Deletions cut 8 bases from V and 7 bases from J, with 15 bases between. The CDR3 sequence is 13 residues long. CDR3 bases: TGTGCCAGCGATAGACTAGTCCGGAATGAGCAGTTCTTC. This sequence encodes CASDRLVRNEQFF.